These 26 T cell receptor beta chains originate from one sample sequenced in a study of sequential checkpoint blockade in melanoma. TCRdb's copy holds only in-frame clones and misses some; the assay was immunoSEQ multiplex PCR. The sample lists 15,000 to 20,000 clones; approximately 93% were seen once. Described treatment: randomized to nivolumab then ipilimumab (arm A) or the reverse (arm B). Sequencing was performed on CD8+ T cells sorted from blood (inferred from file names), taken from a patient given nivolumab and ipilimumab in sequence. The receptors stem from a human donor with melanoma.

The V and J genes are TRBV4-2 and TRBJ2-1, with 13 bases fitting TRBD2. The CDR3 has 20 amino acids. The V gene end was trimmed by 0 bases and the J gene end by 7 bases; junction bases not matched to a gene: 15. Germline V gene sequence: CDR1 LGHNA, CDR2 YNFKEQ. CDR3 sequence: CASSQEQEELAGGPGNEQFF. CDR3 DNA sequence: TGTGCCAGCAGCCAAGAGCAGGAGGAACTAGCGGGAGGGCCGGGTAATGAGCAGTTCTTC.

This clone was recorded once. The chain employs TRBV28 and TRBJ2-7, with 8 bases matching TRBD2. Germline V gene lookup returns CDR1 MDHEN and CDR2 SYDVKM. The CDR3 is 13 residues long. The V gene end was trimmed by 5 bases and the J gene end by 3 bases; junction bases not matched to a gene: 3. The CDR3 spells CASSIGTSYEQYF. The CDR3 bases are TGTGCCAGCAGTATAGGGACTAGCTACGAGCAGTACTTC.

The J gene is TRBJ1-1, the V gene TRBV7-2; D remains ambiguous. This CDR3 spans 15 amino acids. Germline CDR1 SGHTA, CDR2 FQGNSA. Trimming cost V 2 bases and J 8 bases, with 18 bases left between them. CDR3 amino acids: CASSLSAGGPLEAFF. CDR3 nucleotide sequence: TGTGCCAGCAGCTTATCCGCGGGCGGGCCACTCGAAGCTTTCTTT. Together with reference TRBV7-2 and TRBJ1-1, the CDR3 gives the full variable domain: GAGVSQSPSNKVTEKGKDVELRCDPISGHTALYWYRQSLGQGLEFLIYFQGNSAPDKSGLPSDRFSAERTGGSVSTLTIQRTQQEDSAVYLCASSLSAGGPLEAFFGQGTRLTVV.

This clone was counted a single time. J is TRBJ1-1 and V is TRBV5-6; D gene uncertain. CDR3 length equals 12 residues. The V end was cut by 4 bases, the J end by 10 bases, with 14 bases between. Germline V lookup: CDR1 SGHDT, CDR2 YYEEEE. The CDR3 reads CASSTVTSPAFF. In nucleotides, the CDR3 is TGTGCCAGCAGCACAGTGACCTCCCCAGCTTTCTTT.

The chain employs TRBV7-8 and TRBJ2-7; the D is unclear. The CDR3 is 14 amino acids. CDR1 and CDR2 (germline): SGHVS, FQNEAQ. Trimming removed 3 bases at V and 5 bases at J, with 14 bases between. This chain's CDR3 is CASSLLLVPHEQYV. The CDR3 DNA follows: TGTGCCAGCAGCTTGCTCCTAGTCCCCCACGAGCAGTACGTC.

The chain carries TRBV6-6 and TRBJ2-7, with TRBD1 as a possible D gene (5 bases). Germline CDR1 MNHNY, CDR2 SVGAGI (reference sequence). Trimming removed 7 bases from V and 0 bases from J, with 13 bases in between. The CDR3 runs to 14 residues. In DNA, the CDR3 is TGTGCCAGCACCTTTGGACACCGCTCCTACGAGCAGTACGTC. Translation: CASTFGHRSYEQYV.

The gene calls are TRBV27 and TRBJ1-1; D is unclear. Trimming took 2 bases from V and 4 from J, leaving 11 bases between them. Per the germline V gene, CDR1 is MNHEY and CDR2 is SMNVEV (reference sequence). The CDR3 is 14 amino acids. This CDR3 reads CASSLTSGSTEAFF. Here the CDR3 DNA reads TGTGCCAGCAGTTTAACGTCGGGGAGCACTGAAGCTTTCTTT.

V usage is TRBV5-4 and J usage is TRBJ1-2; D remains ambiguous. Trimming left V 0 bases short and J 8 bases short, with 11 bases between. There are 13 residues in the CDR3. Germline V gene lookup returns CDR1 SGHNT and CDR2 YYREEE (reference sequence). The CDR3 is CASSLGKAAGYTF. The CDR3 DNA follows: TGTGCCAGCAGCTTGGGAAAAGCCGCGGGCTACACCTTC.

This chain links TRBV19 with TRBJ1-1; TRBD1 might be the D (6 bases). V lost 7 bases to trimming and J lost 2 bases, with 17 bases between them. The germline CDR1 and CDR2 sequences are LNHDA and SQIVND (reference sequence). The CDR3 extends over 15 amino acids. CDR3 sequence: CASTLTGTSNTEAFF. The DNA of the CDR3 is TGTGCCAGTACCTTAACTGGGACATCTAACACTGAAGCTTTCTTT.

The V call is TRBV27, the J call TRBJ2-7; D is uncertain. Germline CDR1 MNHEY, CDR2 SMNVEV (reference sequence). The CDR3 loop spans 11 amino acids. Trimming left V 4 bases short and J 6 bases short, with 7 bases between. The CDR3 here is CASSCGCEQYV. Written as DNA, the CDR3 is TGTGCCAGCAGTTGCGGTTGCGAGCAGTACGTC.

V and J are TRBV21-1 and TRBJ2-7; the tabulated D call, TRBD1, remains unverified against the DNA. TRBV21-1 is noted as a pseudogene. CDR3 length: 15 residues. CDR3 in DNA: TGTGCCAGCTGGTACAGGTCGCGCTGGGTCTACGAGCAGTACGTC. This gives the protein CASWYRSRWVYEQYV.

V and J are TRBV15 and TRBJ1-5; TRBD1 aligns across 10 bases. Germline CDR1 and CDR2: LNHNV and YYDKDF (reference sequence). The CDR3 contains 17 residues. The V gene end was trimmed by 9 bases and the J gene end by 2 bases; junction bases not matched to a gene: 13. The CDR3 loop reads CATRRGQGNGGNQPQHF. In nucleotides, the CDR3 is TGTGCCACTCGACGGGGACAGGGGAATGGGGGCAATCAGCCCCAGCATTTT.

The chain combines TRBV2 with TRBJ1-2; TRBD1 agrees at 7 bases. The CDR3 runs to 15 residues. Germline V lookup: CDR1 SNHLY, CDR2 FYNNEI. Germline trimming cut 7 bases from V and 2 bases from J; bases unmatched to any gene: 10. CDR3 loop: CASTASGTANYGYTF. CDR3 sequence (DNA): TGTGCCAGCACCGCGTCGGGGACAGCCAACTATGGCTACACCTTC.

The chain uses TRBV4-3 and TRBJ2-7; maybe TRBD2 (6 bases). Germline CDR1 is LGHNA and CDR2 is YSLEER. CDR3 length equals 19 residues. Deletions cut 0 bases from V and 0 bases from J, with 21 bases between. The CDR3 reads CASSQDRGFGGWSSYEQYF. The CDR3 region has the DNA TGCGCCAGCAGCCAAGATCGGGGGTTTGGGGGGTGGAGCTCCTACGAGCAGTACTTC.

This chain connects TRBV28 to TRBJ2-7, with D perhaps matching TRBD1 (6 bases). From germline, CDR1 is MDHEN and CDR2 SYDVKM. Between the trimmed V and J ends, which lost 4 bases and 2 bases, there was a span of 15 bases. The CDR3 is 15 residues long. This CDR3 reads CASSSTGELTYEQYV. Here the CDR3 DNA reads TGTGCCAGCAGTTCGACAGGAGAACTCACCTACGAGCAGTACGTC.

The chain uses TRBV6-5 and TRBJ1-2; 10 bases fit TRBD1. Trimming cost V 5 bases and J 6 bases; bases outside gene matches: 3. This CDR3 is 13 amino acids long. The V gene's germline CDR1 is MNHEY and CDR2 SVGAGI. CDR3 sequence reads: CASSPGTGDGYTF. The CDR3 coding sequence is TGTGCCAGCAGTCCCGGGACAGGGGATGGCTACACCTTC.

The chain employs TRBV29-1 and TRBJ1-2, with D tentatively TRBD1 (6 bases). The CDR3 totals 13 residues. Looked up from germline, CDR1 is SQVTM and CDR2 is ANQGSEA. V was cut by 4 bases and J by 5 bases, with 14 bases left in between. CDR3 amino acids: CSVGAGATYGYTF. The CDR3 DNA is TGCAGCGTTGGGGCAGGGGCGACATATGGCTACACCTTC.

A note on this clone: A read error may produce the germline difference seen at one junction end. The chain carries TRBV4-2 and TRBJ1-1; D is unresolved. The CDR3 is 15 residues long. CDR1 is LGHNA, CDR2 YNFKEQ, per germline. Here the CDR3 reads CASSQDGRVNTEAFF. For the CDR3, the DNA is TGTGCCAGCAGTCAAGATGGGCGAGTGAACACTGAAGCTTTCTTT.

The genes are TRBV19 and TRBJ1-1; TRBD1 is a possible D gene (5 bases). V was shortened by 3 bases and J by 3 bases, with 8 bases between the two germline ends. CDR3 length: 13 residues. The germline V gene encodes CDR1 LNHDA and CDR2 SQIVND (reference sequence). The CDR3 protein is CASSMGGDTEAFF. The CDR3 DNA is TGTGCCAGTAGTATGGGAGGGGACACTGAAGCTTTCTTT.

The chain links TRBV7-2 to TRBJ1-6; D gene ambiguous. This CDR3 spans 13 amino acids. The germline CDR1 and CDR2 sequences are SGHTA and FQGNSA. V was trimmed by 2 bases and J by 10 bases, leaving 9 bases between them. DNA for the CDR3: TGTGCCAGCAGCTTATACGAGGGCTCACCCCTCCACTTT. Encoded protein: CASSLYEGSPLHF.

CDR3 in DNA: TGTGCCAGCAGCTCCACTAGCGGGAGGCCCCCCTACAATGAGCAGTTCTTC. This gives the protein CASSSTSGRPPYNEQFF. The V and J genes are TRBV9 and TRBJ2-1, with 12 bases that match TRBD2. Germline CDR1 is SGDLS and CDR2 is YYNGEE. This CDR3 spans 17 amino acids. The V gene end was trimmed by 4 bases and the J gene end by 2 bases; junction bases not matched to a gene: 7.

The chain couples TRBV5-8 to TRBJ2-1; D not certain. This CDR3 comprises 12 residues. Germline V gene lookup returns CDR1 SGHTS and CDR2 YDEGEE. Trimming took off 6 bases at V and 10 bases at J, with 14 bases between the two ends. The CDR3 here is CASTPLRLEQFF. For the CDR3, the DNA is TGTGCCAGCACTCCCCTCAGGTTAGAGCAGTTCTTC. Full variable domain (rest looked up from reference TRBV5-8 and TRBJ2-1): EAGVTQSPTHLIKTRGQQATLRCSPISGHTSVYWYQQALGLGLQFLLWYDEGEERNRGNFPPRFSGRQFPNYSSELNVNALELEDSALYLCASTPLRLEQFFGPGTRLTVL.

The chain employs TRBV29-1 and TRBJ2-7; the D gene is possibly TRBD2 (6 bases). Germline V CDR1 and CDR2: SQVTM, ANQGSEA. The CDR3 covers 14 residues. V dropped 7 bases and J dropped 3 bases, with 19 bases sitting between them. The CDR3 loop reads CSGRGTETGYEQYF. In nucleotides, the CDR3 is TGCAGCGGTCGAGGGACTGAGACCGGCTACGAGCAGTACTTC.

This clone was observed a single time. This chain links TRBV4-1 with TRBJ1-1; 10 nucleotides match TRBD1. Per germline, CDR1 MGHRA and CDR2 YSYEKL. The CDR3 loop spans 15 amino acids. V trimming: 0 bases; J trimming: 4 bases; junction bases outside the gene matches: 2. CDR3 coding DNA: TGCGCCAGCAGCCAAGACGGGACAGGGGCCACTGAAGCTTTCTTT. This encodes CASSQDGTGATEAFF.

The CDR3 nucleotides are TGCGCCAGCAGCTTGGGAGGGGGTGGTTTCGAGCAGTACTTC. Amino acid sequence: CASSLGGGGFEQYF. The chain employs TRBV5-1 and TRBJ2-7, with D tentatively TRBD1 (6 bases). Germline lookup yields CDR1 SGHRS and CDR2 YFSETQ. The CDR3 length is 14 residues. The V and J ends lost 0 bases and 6 bases respectively, with 13 bases between them.

The V call is TRBV7-6, the J call TRBJ1-1; no clear D. Trimming took off 5 bases at V and 8 bases at J, with 12 bases between the two ends. Per germline, CDR1 SGHVS and CDR2 FNYEAQ. The CDR3 contains 12 residues. In DNA form, the CDR3 reads TGTGCCAGCAGCCCCTCCGGGGTAGAAGCTTTCTTT. It encodes CASSPSGVEAFF.